These 14 T cell receptor beta chains share one sample of origin, sequenced in a study of blood T cell repertoires in COVID-19. TCRdb keeps only in-frame clones here, not all; method: immunoSEQ multiplex PCR. This table holds around 400,000 clones, around 87% found once. Sequencing input: peripheral blood. These receptors originate from a young woman with COVID-19, enrolled during active disease.

In DNA, the CDR3 is TGTGCCAGCAGCGTCGGTAACAGGGTGGCCGGGGAGCTGTTTTTT. It encodes CASSVGNRVAGELFF. This chain links TRBV5-8 with TRBJ2-2; D is possibly TRBD1 (6 bases). The CDR3 has 15 residues. The germline V gene has CDR1 SGHTS and CDR2 YDEGEE. Trimming removed 4 bases at V and 6 bases at J, with 16 bases between. The full variable domain, completed using reference TRBV5-8 and TRBJ2-2, is EAGVTQSPTHLIKTRGQQATLRCSPISGHTSVYWYQQALGLGLQFLLWYDEGEERNRGNFPPRFSGRQFPNYSSELNVNALELEDSALYLCASSVGNRVAGELFFGEGSRLTVL.

This chain joins TRBV5-4 and TRBJ1-6, with D uncertain. The ends were cut back, 0 bases at V and 2 bases at J, with 9 bases in the middle. The CDR3 runs 16 residues. Germline V gene data show CDR1 as SGHNT and CDR2 as YYREEE (reference sequence). CDR3 nucleotide sequence: TGTGCCAGCAGCTTGGTGGGAGGAACCTATAATTCACCCCTCCACTTT. This sequence encodes CASSLVGGTYNSPLHF.

This clone was picked up a small number of times. This chain's CDR3 is CASSLWTSGIYEQYF. The CDR3 DNA reads as TGTGCCAGCAGTTTATGGACTAGCGGGATCTACGAGCAGTACTTC. The chain has TRBV28 and TRBJ2-7; 11 bases are shared with TRBD2. The germline V gene has CDR1 MDHEN and CDR2 SYDVKM. The CDR3 consists of 15 residues. J was trimmed by 3 bases and V by 0 bases; bases with no gene match: 1.

The chain couples TRBV5-6 to TRBJ2-6, with D unclear. CDR1 is SGHDT, CDR2 YYEEEE, per germline. The CDR3 length is 15 residues. The V gene lost 0 bases and the J gene lost 2 bases, with 6 bases spanning the gap. The CDR3 reads CASSLAQAGANVLTF. The CDR3 region has the DNA TGTGCCAGCAGCTTGGCTCAGGCTGGGGCCAACGTCCTGACTTTC.

The V gene is TRBV12-3 or TRBV12-4, the J gene TRBJ1-1, with a tentative D call TRBD1 (6 bases). The germline V and J ends were trimmed by 7 bases and 5 bases, with 14 bases remaining between them. CDR3 length: 13 amino acids. CDR3: CASTYRAMTEAFF. Written as DNA, the CDR3 is TGTGCCAGCACATACAGGGCAATGACTGAAGCTTTCTTT.

This clone is a singleton in its sample. V is TRBV4-1 and J is TRBJ2-7; 7 positions match TRBD1. Germline V lookup: CDR1 MGHRA, CDR2 YSYEKL. There are 15 residues in the CDR3. J was trimmed by 0 bases and V by 1 base; bases with no gene match: 3. The CDR3 DNA reads as TGCGCCAGCAGCCAAGTACAGGGGCTCTCCTACGAGCAGTACTTC. The encoded protein is CASSQVQGLSYEQYF.

The chain couples TRBV27 to TRBJ1-6, with D perhaps TRBD1 (5 bases). Trimming removed 2 bases from V and 7 bases from J, with 9 bases in between. The CDR3 has 14 residues. Germline V lookup: CDR1 MNHEY, CDR2 SMNVEV (reference sequence). For the CDR3, the DNA is TGTGCCAGCAGTTTAGGCAAGGGGAATTCACCCCTCCACTTT. This gives the protein CASSLGKGNSPLHF.

V gene TRBV5-4 combines with J gene TRBJ2-2; 7 bases are a match to TRBD2. V shed 4 bases, J shed 1 base, and the junction held 4 bases outside the gene matches. CDR3 length equals 15 residues. CDR1 and CDR2 from the germline V gene are SGHNT and YYREEE (reference sequence). Here the CDR3 reads CASSPRGVNTGELFF. The CDR3, as DNA: TGTGCCAGCAGCCCCCGGGGGGTGAACACCGGGGAGCTGTTTTTT.

The chain employs TRBV27 and TRBJ2-1, with D perhaps TRBD1 (6 bases). Germline V gene data show CDR1 as MNHEY and CDR2 as SMNVEV (reference sequence). Trimming took 3 bases from V and 1 from J, leaving 10 bases between them. The CDR3 consists of 15 residues. Here the CDR3 DNA reads TGTGCCAGCAGTTTGAAAGGACAGTCCTACAATGAGCAGTTCTTC. It translates to CASSLKGQSYNEQFF.

The V call is TRBV5-6, the J call TRBJ1-2; 9 bases fit TRBD1. The CDR3 loop spans 15 amino acids. CDR1 and CDR2 from the germline V gene are SGHDT and YYEEEE. With 4 bases clipped from V and 2 bases from J, the junction kept 6 bases outside the gene matches. The CDR3 region is CASSAGTGQNYGYTF. The CDR3 region has the DNA TGTGCCAGCAGCGCCGGGACAGGGCAGAACTATGGCTACACCTTC.

The chain has TRBV28 and TRBJ2-7, with 12 bases aligning to TRBD1. Germline-derived CDR1 and CDR2 are MDHEN and SYDVKM. The CDR3 is 15 amino acids. V trimming: 6 bases; J trimming: 2 bases; junction bases outside the gene matches: 5. In DNA, the CDR3 is TGTGCCAGCAGGGGGGGGACAGGGGGCCCCTACGAGCAGTACTTC. Amino acids: CASRGGTGGPYEQYF.

The gene calls are TRBV18 and TRBJ1-3, with no clear D. CDR1 is KGHSH, CDR2 LQKENI, per germline. CDR3 size: 13 residues. With 8 bases removed from V and 0 bases from J, the gap between germline ends came to 8 bases. The CDR3 region has the DNA TGTGCCAGCGTGACAAGCTCTGGAAACACCATATATTTT. Protein: CASVTSSGNTIYF.

The V gene is TRBV21-1, the J gene TRBJ1-3; whether TRBD1, the table's D call, matches the DNA was not checked. TRBV21-1 constitutes a pseudogene. The CDR3 runs 15 residues. CDR3 in amino acids: CASSKKGRAGNTIYF. CDR3 nucleotides: TGTGCCAGCAGCAAAAAGGGCAGGGCTGGAAACACCATATATTTT.

The V gene is TRBV9, the J gene TRBJ1-2; 10 bases align to TRBD1. The J segment lost 2 bases and the V segment lost 3 bases, leaving 7 bases of the junction unmatched. The CDR3 totals 16 residues. Germline V CDR1 and CDR2: SGDLS, YYNGEE. DNA of the CDR3: TGTGCCAGCAGCGCCCTGGGACAGGGGTTGAACTATGGCTACACCTTC. Its protein product is CASSALGQGLNYGYTF.